This T cell receptor beta chain was captured by sequencing in a study of tumor-infiltrating lymphocytes in primary liver carcinoma (dated by TCRdb to the late 2010s). About the full investigation: Of the five patients (three men and two women, aged 30 to 69 years), four had hepatocellular carcinoma and one had combined HCC and intrahepatic cholangiocarcinoma. The five patients had tumors of stage T1-T3 N0M0, with maximum diameters ranging from 4.2 to 10 cm. Each sample produced about 3.5 to 7.13 million productive TCRbeta reads, and read depth showed no significant difference between tissue types. TCRbeta repertoire sequencing, expression microarrays and whole-exome sequencing were combined in the study across five regions of each liver tumor, with adjacent normal tissue and blood also included. A total of roughly 35 specimens from 5 patients went through TCRbeta repertoire sequencing, namely 25 tumor regions, 5 adjacent noncancerous liver tissues and 5 peripheral blood samples. To link TCRbeta repertoire diversity to the local molecular phenotype, the 20 to 25 tumor region samples were profiled with Agilent mRNA microarrays. Reproducibility between technical replicate repertoires was high, with correlation coefficients above 0.95 and mean shared-clone rates around 0.88.

From the cysteine up to the phenylalanine, the CDR3 has a length of 15 residues. Of the read, only the CDR3 DNA is kept; its 45 bases are in frame from base 1. Sequences MNHEY (CDR1) and SVGEGT (CDR2) are obtained from the germline V gene. Trimming takes 2 bases off V and 5 bases off J; junction bases not matched to a gene: 7. Starting from around 500 ng total RNA, TCRbeta-specific cDNA was produced by reverse transcription with a constant-region primer and ProtoScript II reverse transcriptase. Construction of the TCRbeta libraries relied on three nested rounds of multiplex PCR, following a slightly modified ARM-PCR procedure. Each of the first two PCR rounds ran for approximately 10 cycles using multiplex TRBV1-TRBV30 forward primers together with a Cbeta reverse primer. Sample barcodes and Illumina adapters were added in a final 25-cycle PCR using Deep VentR polymerase. Before sequencing, amplicons between 200 and 500 bp were purified from gel using a QIAquick gel extraction kit. An Illumina HiSeq 2500 was used to sequence the TCRbeta amplicons, generating 250-bp paired-end reads. The authors' pipeline ran thus. Quality trimming of reads was performed with Trimmomatic v0.33, and paired reads were merged with FLASH v1.2.11 so that full CDR3 sequences could be recovered. V, D and J germline segments were assigned to the rearranged TCRbeta sequences using MiGEC v1.2.1b. Clonotype statistics and Shannon-Wiener diversity indices were calculated with VDJtools v1.0.0. Except for diversity analysis, only the 250 most abundant clonotypes of each sample were used in subsequent analyses to reduce sampling bias. TCRdb trimmed public reads at Q25 via fastp, called clones via MiXCR and kept in-frame beta chains. Each CDR3 protein appears once, grouped with its most common genes and DNA. The V and J calls follow TCRdb's processing rather than the paper's. This sample gives tens of thousands of distinct CDR3 sequences in total; less than 85% of them show up just once. Of the sample, just under 30% falls within the top ten clones.

This clonotype was observed at least ten times. What this receptor recognizes is not known. The input lacks base qualities; no much larger clone sits a single base away. Total RNA and DNA were co-extracted from roughly 20-30 mg of bulk tissue with the AllPrep DNA/RNA mini kit, without cell sorting. Between November 2015 and early 2016, roughly five patients in China with histopathologically diagnosed primary liver carcinoma had their tumors surgically resected. At the time of sampling, the patients had chronic HBV infection and had not received any treatment. Five spatially separated regions were sampled per tumor: superior, inferior, left-lateral and right-lateral poles, plus the tumor centre. More than 75% viable tumor cells were found by histology in every tumor sample. Each fresh piece of tumor and adjacent tissue was cut in two, with one half stored in RNAlater at -80 degrees C and the other half sent for histology.

Overall results and qualifications from the work: Only about 7-24% of top clones were present in all five regions of a tumor, suggesting spatial heterogeneity of tumor-infiltrating T cells. Repertoire overlap was found to be higher between tumor regions (mean roughly 36%) than between tumor-adjacent (17%) or tumor-blood (around 15%) pairs, consistent with antigen-driven expansion. The study included only a handful of patients, and the authors note findings should be validated in a larger study. Since the samples were bulk and unsorted, there was no way to compare CD4+ and CD8+ T cell repertoires. Because only the TCR beta chain was sequenced and unpaired alpha chains were not captured, true repertoire diversity is likely underestimated. Compared with blood, tumors had a significantly larger share of the repertoire taken up by the top 250 clones (p = 0.039).

This receptor was identified in a man in his forties with primary liver carcinoma and hepatitis B virus infection. Sequencing input: liver tumor tissue from sampling region 5. The cell subset or site label, as the study defines it: tumor region T5, tumor centre. This sequence uses TRBV6-2 or TRBV6-3 and TRBJ2-3; 7 bases in between match TRBD2. Here is the DNA: TGTGCCAGCAGTTACGTTGCGGGAGTGGGAGATACGCAGTATTTT. Its amino acids are CASSYVAGVGDTQYF.